The clone carrying this T cell receptor (beta chain) appeared many times. Its target is unknown. This record comes from a study of Graves' ophthalmopathy and Graves' hyperthyroidism. Study-wide background: Peripheral blood sampling preceded any treatment and occurred at initial diagnosis. Study-level points and caveats: Most expanded clonotypes from thyroid (those above 0.001 frequency) were also found in blood.

Diagnosis used clinical symptoms, serum thyroxine, TRAb, thyroid ultrasound and orbital computed tomography. The TCR beta CDR3 regions underwent amplification from RNA transcripts. Following a first-round RT-PCR that used HTBI primers, a second-round multiplex PCR was carried out. TCRdb called the multiplex PCR reads again in MiXCR, with one record for every CDR3 protein. Of 170,000 or so distinct CDR3 sequences in the sample, less than 45% are singletons; the top ten hold roughly 5.2%. The origin of this receptor is a woman aged 40-49 years with Graves' ophthalmopathy. The sequenced sample consisted of peripheral blood.

The CDR3 region has the DNA TGCGCCAGCAGCGGGAGCCCCATGAACACTGAAGCTTTCTTT. Its protein is CASSGSPMNTEAFF. The chain links TRBV5-1 to TRBJ1-1, with unresolved D. Per the germline V gene, CDR1 is SGHRS and CDR2 is YFSETQ. V was shortened by 4 bases and J by 0 bases, with 10 bases between the two germline ends. The CDR3 consists of 14 residues.